These 9 T cell receptor beta chains share one sample of origin, sequenced in a study of T cell responses to AZD1222 COVID-19 vaccine. The assay was immunoSEQ multiplex PCR, and TCRdb's table has in-frame clones only and misses some. The repertoire holds roughly 150,000 clones, with around nine tenths as singletons. Material: peripheral blood, obtained on day 0 of AZD1222 vaccination. The receptors stem from an adult in good health.

The chain joins TRBV6-2 or TRBV6-3 to TRBJ2-1, with 10 bases that match TRBD2. CDR3 length: 15 residues. CDR1 and CDR2 (germline): MNHEY, SVGEGT. V dropped 5 bases and J dropped 8; count of bases not matched to a gene: 9. CDR3 sequence reads: CASSTQAGGPHEQFF. The CDR3 DNA reads TGTGCCAGCAGTACTCAAGCGGGAGGGCCCCATGAGCAGTTCTTC.

This rearrangement joins TRBV4-2 to TRBJ2-3, with TRBD2 as a possible D gene (6 bases). The CDR3 covers 14 residues. The germline V and J ends were trimmed by 1 base and 6 bases, with 11 bases remaining between them. Per germline, CDR1 LGHNA and CDR2 YNFKEQ. CDR3 DNA: TGTGCCAGCAGCCAAGCAGGGAGGAAGGATACGCAGTATTTT. Translated: CASSQAGRKDTQYF.

The CDR3 loop reads CASSLRSSDYNEQFF. CDR3 nucleotide sequence: TGTGCCAGCAGCCTTCGTTCTAGCGACTACAATGAGCAGTTCTTC. This sequence joins TRBV6-6 and TRBJ2-1; weak D call: TRBD2 (6 bases). The V and J ends lost 6 bases and 3 bases respectively, with 15 bases between them. The germline gives CDR1 MNHNY, CDR2 SVGAGI (reference sequence). This CDR3 is 15 amino acids long.

The rearrangement uses TRBV7-6 and TRBJ2-3; 7 positions agree with TRBD2. The V gene end was trimmed by 4 bases and the J gene end by 4 bases; junction bases not matched to a gene: 20. CDR1 SGHVS and CDR2 FNYEAQ come from the germline V gene. The CDR3 has 19 amino acids. The DNA of the CDR3 is TGTGCCAGCAGCTCCTTTAAAAGGATTGCGGGAGAAAGCTCAGATACGCAGTATTTT. This translates into CASSSFKRIAGESSDTQYF. The complete variable domain, with remaining parts taken from reference TRBV7-6 and TRBJ2-3, reads GAGVSQSPRYKVTKRGQDVALRCDPISGHVSLYWYRQALGQGPEFLTYFNYEAQQDKSGLPNDRFSAERPEGSISTLTIQRTEQRDSAMYRCASSSFKRIAGESSDTQYFGPGTRLTVL.

The rearrangement links TRBV7-2 to TRBJ2-7; maybe TRBD1 (5 bases). Per the germline V gene, CDR1 is SGHTA and CDR2 is FQGNSA. The CDR3 contains 15 residues. Trimming shortened V by 5 bases and J by 3 bases, and 17 bases separated the two germline ends. In nucleotides, the CDR3 is TGTGCCAGCAGCCCCAACGGGCTGGGGCGCTACGAGCAGTACTTC. This encodes CASSPNGLGRYEQYF.

The rearrangement links TRBV19 to TRBJ2-6, with D unresolved. Germline CDR1 is LNHDA and CDR2 is SQIVND (reference sequence). Trimming shortened V by 0 bases and J by 2 bases, and 2 bases separated the two germline ends. The CDR3 contains 14 residues. CDR3 loop: CASSIDPGANVLTF. DNA of the CDR3: TGTGCCAGTAGTATAGATCCTGGGGCCAACGTCCTGACTTTC.

On this clone itself: This specimen includes other DNA sequences encoding the same CDR3. This sequence joins TRBV12-3 or TRBV12-4 and TRBJ1-5; D gene uncertain. V was shortened by 1 base and J by 4 bases, with 5 bases between the two germline ends. The CDR3 is made up of 13 amino acids. CDR3 coding DNA: TGTGCCAGCAGTTTAGGGAGAAATCAGCCCCAGCATTTT. This encodes CASSLGRNQPQHF.

The chain recombines TRBV7-2 with TRBJ2-3, with 7 bases that match TRBD2. With 5 bases clipped from V and 7 bases from J, the junction kept 15 bases outside the gene matches. The CDR3 consists of 16 residues. Germline loops: CDR1 SGHTA, CDR2 FQGNSA. The CDR3 loop reads CASSPEGRGVSYTQYF. The CDR3 DNA sequence: TGTGCCAGCAGCCCCGAGGGTCGGGGGGTCTCTTATACGCAGTATTTT.

The CDR3 DNA reads TGTGCCAGCAAAACCTCTGGAAACACCATATATTTT. It specifies CASKTSGNTIYF. The chain recombines TRBV2 with TRBJ1-3; D is undetermined. CDR1 SNHLY and CDR2 FYNNEI come from the germline V gene. This CDR3 has 12 amino acids. Deletions cut 7 bases from V and 0 bases from J, with 4 bases between.